This TCR beta chain was profiled in a study of Ad26.COV2.S vaccination and SARS-CoV-2 variants. Looking at the study overall: Ad26.COV2.S was injected intramuscularly once or twice, 56 days apart.

CDR3 length: 11 amino acids. Germline-derived CDR1 and CDR2 are ENHRY and SYGVKD. Trimming shortened V by 5 bases and J by 7 bases, and 9 bases separated the two germline ends. As regards this clone: Its matching antigen is unknown.

Libraries were prepared by immunoSEQ multiplex PCR; TCRdb keeps only in-frame clonotypes and omits some of them. The sample comprises hundreds of thousands of clones, roughly 84% of which are singletons, and roughly 3.1% rests with the top ten. The study, taken as a whole, reports: Breadth measured for non-spike TCRs was similar across vaccine and placebo recipients.

Treatment described: approximately 18 received Ad26.COV2.S at low or high dose, single or two shots; 5 received placebo; per-sample allocation not given. Sampling took place 63 days after the first vaccine or placebo injection. Donation was by an adult aged 18-55 years who was in Boston. Vaccine was an Ad26 vector expressing Wuhan-strain SARS-CoV-2 spike. This material consisted of peripheral blood, taken in a trial of Ad26.COV2.S vaccine versus placebo. This sequence originates from a person aged 18-60 years who received the Ad26.COV2.S COVID-19 vaccine or a placebo. V usage is TRBV10-3 and J usage is TRBJ2-7, with D unclear. CDR3 protein: CAISSSTEQYF. CDR3 sequence (DNA): TGTGCCATCAGTTCCTCGACAGAGCAGTACTTC.